This TCR beta chain originates from a study of blood T cells in healthy people across ages. Study in general: For every two T cells, template switching captured about one barcoded beta molecule. Overall study results and limits: Estimated diversity that came from one million T cells was considered an underestimate.

Then a second PCR, running about 6 to 11 cycles, was carried out with a sample-barcoded 5' primer and a J-beta primer mix. Every molecule of cDNA carried a tag from a template-switch adaptor with 12 random nucleotides. TCRdb recomputed calls from the 5' RACE reads with MiXCR, one row per CDR3 protein. The sample lists about 730,000 distinct CDR3 sequences, 40% to 45% seen once, with around 20% in the top ten. The length of the CDR3 is 13 residues. Germline lookup yields CDR1 DFQATT and CDR2 SNEGSKA (reference sequence). Concerning this clonotype itself: Its antigen is undetermined.

Sequencing used blood. This chain links TRBV20-1 with TRBJ2-7; perhaps TRBD2 as D (6 bases). This TCR was sampled from a woman in her sixties in good health. The CDR3 coding sequence is TGCAGCCCTGACGTCGGGGGTACCTACGAGCAGTACTTC. Translated, it gives CSPDVGGTYEQYF.